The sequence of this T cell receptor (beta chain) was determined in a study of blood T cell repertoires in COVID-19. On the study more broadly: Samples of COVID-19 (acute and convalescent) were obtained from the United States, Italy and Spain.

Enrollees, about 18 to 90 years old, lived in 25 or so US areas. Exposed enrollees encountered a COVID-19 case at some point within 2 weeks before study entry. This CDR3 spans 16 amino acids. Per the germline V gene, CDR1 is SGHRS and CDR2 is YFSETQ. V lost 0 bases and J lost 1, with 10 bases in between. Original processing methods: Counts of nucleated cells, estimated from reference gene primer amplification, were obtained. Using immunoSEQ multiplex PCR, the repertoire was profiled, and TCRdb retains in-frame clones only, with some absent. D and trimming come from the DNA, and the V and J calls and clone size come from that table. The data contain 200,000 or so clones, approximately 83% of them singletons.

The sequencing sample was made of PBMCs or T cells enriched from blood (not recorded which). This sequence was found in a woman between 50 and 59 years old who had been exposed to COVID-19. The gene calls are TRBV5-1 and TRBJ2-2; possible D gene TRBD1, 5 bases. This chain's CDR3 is CASSLVAGMNTGELFF. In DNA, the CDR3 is TGCGCCAGCAGCTTGGTAGCAGGGATGAACACCGGGGAGCTGTTTTTT.